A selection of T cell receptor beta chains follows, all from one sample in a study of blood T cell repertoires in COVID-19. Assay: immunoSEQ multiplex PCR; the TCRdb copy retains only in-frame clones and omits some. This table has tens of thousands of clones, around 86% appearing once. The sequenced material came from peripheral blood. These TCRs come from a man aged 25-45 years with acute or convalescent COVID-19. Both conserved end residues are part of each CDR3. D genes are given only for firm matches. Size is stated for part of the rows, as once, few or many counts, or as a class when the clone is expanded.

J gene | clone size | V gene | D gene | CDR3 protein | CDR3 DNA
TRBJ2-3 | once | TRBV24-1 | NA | CATSDPLVSPDTQYF | TGTGCCACCAGTGACCCCCTAGTTTCTCCTGATACGCAGTATTTT
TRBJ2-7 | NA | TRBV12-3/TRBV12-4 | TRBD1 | CASRTMTGVEQYF | TGTGCCAGCAGGACCATGACAGGGGTCGAGCAGTACTTC
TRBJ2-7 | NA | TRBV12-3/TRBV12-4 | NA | CASSLAGEQYF | TGTGCCAGCAGTTTGGCGGGCGAGCAGTACTTC
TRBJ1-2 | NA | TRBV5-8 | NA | CASSLRSLAGPGYTF | TGTGCCAGCAGCTTGAGGTCTTTGGCAGGGCCCGGCTACACCTTC
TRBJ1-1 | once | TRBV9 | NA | CASSVDGGNTEAFF | TGTGCCAGCAGCGTAGACGGGGGGAACACTGAAGCTTTCTTT
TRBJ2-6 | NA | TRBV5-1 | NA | CASRQTFGRLSSGANVLTF | TGCGCCAGCCGTCAGACCTTTGGGAGATTATCCTCTGGGGCCAACGTCCTGACTTTC
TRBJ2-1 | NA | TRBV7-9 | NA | CASSLNSKGGYNEQFF | TGTGCCAGCAGCTTAAATTCTAAAGGGGGTTACAATGAGCAGTTCTTC
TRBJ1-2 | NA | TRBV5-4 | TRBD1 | CASSLGTEIYGYTF | TGTGCCAGCAGCCTCGGGACAGAGATCTATGGCTACACCTTC
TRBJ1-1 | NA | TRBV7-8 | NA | CASSLAEVKGAEAFF | TGTGCCAGCAGCTTAGCCGAGGTAAAGGGGGCTGAAGCTTTCTTT
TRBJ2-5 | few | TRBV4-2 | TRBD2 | CASSPAGIMGLAGKGEETQYF | TGTGCCAGCAGCCCGGCGGGGATAATGGGACTAGCGGGGAAAGGGGAAGAGACCCAGTACTTC
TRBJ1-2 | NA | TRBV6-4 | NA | CASINRYPSNYGYTF | TGTGCCAGCATAAACAGGTACCCATCTAACTATGGCTACACCTTC
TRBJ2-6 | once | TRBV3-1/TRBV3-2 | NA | CASSPTASGANVLTF | TGTGCCAGCAGCCCGACAGCCTCTGGGGCCAACGTCCTGACTTTC
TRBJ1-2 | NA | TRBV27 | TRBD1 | CASSLSPDRVYGYTF | TGTGCCAGCAGTTTATCCCCCGACAGGGTCTATGGCTACACCTTC
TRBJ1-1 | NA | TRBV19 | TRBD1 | CASSIRQGYDTEAFF | TGTGCCAGTAGTATCCGACAGGGATATGACACTGAAGCTTTCTTT
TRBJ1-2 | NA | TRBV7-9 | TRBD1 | CASNGQGPYYGYTF | TGTGCCAGCAACGGACAGGGGCCATACTATGGCTACACCTTC
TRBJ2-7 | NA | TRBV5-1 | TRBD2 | CASSQGLAGGRGYEQYF | TGCGCCAGCAGCCAAGGACTAGCGGGAGGAAGAGGCTACGAGCAGTACTTC
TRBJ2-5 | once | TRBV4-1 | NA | CASSQDFGADQQETQYF | TGCGCCAGCAGCCAAGATTTTGGGGCAGACCAACAAGAGACCCAGTACTTC
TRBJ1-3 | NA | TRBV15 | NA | CATSRNPQESLRNTIYF | TGTGCCACCAGCAGAAACCCTCAGGAATCCCTTCGAAACACCATATATTTT
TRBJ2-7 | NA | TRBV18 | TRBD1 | CASSLNRGQGEQYF | TGTGCCAGCTCGCTGAACAGGGGCCAAGGGGAGCAGTACTTC
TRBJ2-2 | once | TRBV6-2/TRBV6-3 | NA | CASSYSTEDPSGELFF | TGTGCCAGCAGTTACTCGACGGAGGATCCGTCCGGGGAGCTGTTTTTT
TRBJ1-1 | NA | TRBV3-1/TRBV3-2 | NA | CASSRGEWDTEAFF | TGTGCCAGCAGTCGGGGGGAGTGGGACACTGAAGCTTTCTTT
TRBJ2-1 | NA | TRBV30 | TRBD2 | CAWSPGLGKLKVF | TGTGCCTGGAGTCCGGGACTAGGTAAACTCAAGGTCTTC
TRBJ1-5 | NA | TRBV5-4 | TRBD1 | CASSPDRGSNQPQHF | TGTGCCAGCAGCCCTGACAGGGGAAGCAATCAGCCCCAGCATTTT
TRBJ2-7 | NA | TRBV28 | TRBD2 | CASSLSVAGSGEQYF | TGTGCCAGCAGTTTATCGGTAGCGGGATCGGGAGAGCAGTACTTC
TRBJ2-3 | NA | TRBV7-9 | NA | CASTPAGGGPDTQYF | TGTGCCAGCACCCCTGCCGGGGGTGGGCCAGATACGCAGTATTTT
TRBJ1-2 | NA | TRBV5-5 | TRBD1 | CASSPGTASGYTF | TGTGCCAGCAGCCCCGGGACAGCAAGCGGCTACACCTTC
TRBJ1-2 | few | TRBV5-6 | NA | CASSLVAGTYGYTF | TGTGCCAGCAGCTTGGTTGCGGGCACTTATGGCTACACCTTC
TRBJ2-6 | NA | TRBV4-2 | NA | CASQDRKPSGANVLTF | TGTGCCAGCCAGGACAGAAAACCCTCTGGGGCCAACGTCCTGACTTTC
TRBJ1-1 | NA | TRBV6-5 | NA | CASIYYAEAFF | TGTGCCAGCATCTATTACGCTGAAGCTTTCTTT
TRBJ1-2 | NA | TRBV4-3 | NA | CASSQDPHGGHGYTF | TGCGCCAGCAGCCAAGACCCACACGGGGGGCATGGCTACACCTTC
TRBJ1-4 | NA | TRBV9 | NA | CASSPGNREKLFF | TGTGCCAGCAGCCCCGGAAACAGGGAAAAACTGTTTTTT
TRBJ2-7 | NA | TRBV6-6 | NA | CASSRLPPGAGGSYEQYF | TGTGCCAGCAGTAGATTACCCCCTGGGGCAGGTGGTTCCTACGAGCAGTACTTC
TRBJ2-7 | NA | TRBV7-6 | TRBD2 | CASSLGEGGTSYEQYF | TGTGCCAGCAGCTTAGGCGAGGGAGGGACGTCCTACGAGCAGTACTTC
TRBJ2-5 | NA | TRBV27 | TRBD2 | CASSPRLAGAAETQYF | TGTGCCAGCAGTCCGCGACTAGCGGGGGCCGCAGAGACCCAGTACTTC
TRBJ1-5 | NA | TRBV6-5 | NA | CASRISEGGNQPQHF | TGTGCCAGCAGGATTAGTGAGGGAGGCAATCAGCCCCAGCATTTT
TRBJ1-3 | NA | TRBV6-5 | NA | CASSPQSGNTIYF | TGTGCCAGCAGCCCCCAGTCTGGAAACACCATATATTTT
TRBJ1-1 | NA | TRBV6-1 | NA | CASSESQGFTEAFF | TGTGCCAGCAGTGAATCACAGGGATTCACTGAAGCTTTCTTT
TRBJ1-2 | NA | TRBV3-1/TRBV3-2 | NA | CASSQDTRRGYTF | TGTGCCAGCAGCCAAGATACCCGCCGGGGCTACACCTTC
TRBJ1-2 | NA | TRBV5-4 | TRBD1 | CASSPPRVRTGSGDYGYTF | TGTGCCAGCAGCCCTCCGAGGGTCCGGACAGGGTCGGGGGACTATGGCTACACCTTC
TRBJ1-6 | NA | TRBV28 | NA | CASRPWGRGSSYNSPLHF | TGTGCCAGCCGGCCCTGGGGGCGGGGGAGCTCCTATAATTCACCCCTCCACTTT
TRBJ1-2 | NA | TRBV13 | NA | CASSLQEDSDLTMRYTF | TGTGCCAGCAGCTTGCAGGAGGACTCGGACTTAACTATGCGCTACACCTTC
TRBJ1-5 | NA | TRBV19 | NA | CASLSPGGRDNQPQHF | TGTGCCAGTTTATCGCCGGGGGGACGGGACAATCAGCCCCAGCATTTT
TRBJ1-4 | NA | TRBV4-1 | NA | CASSPPGPGSPTNEKLFF | TGCGCCAGCAGCCCCCCCGGGCCAGGGTCCCCAACTAATGAAAAACTGTTTTTT
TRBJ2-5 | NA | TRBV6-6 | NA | CASRRGQETQYF | TGTGCCAGCAGGCGGGGCCAAGAGACCCAGTACTTC
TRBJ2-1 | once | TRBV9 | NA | CASSVSGVNEQFF | TGTGCCAGCAGCGTATCAGGGGTCAATGAGCAGTTCTTC
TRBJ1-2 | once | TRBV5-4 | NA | CASSPGGEGYGYTF | TGTGCCAGCAGCCCGGGCGGGGAGGGGTATGGCTACACCTTC
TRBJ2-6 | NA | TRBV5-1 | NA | CASSENPSSGANVLTF | TGCGCCAGCAGTGAAAACCCTAGCTCTGGGGCCAACGTCCTGACTTTC
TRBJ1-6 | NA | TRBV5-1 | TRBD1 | CASSLVGQGNSPLHF | TGCGCCAGCAGCTTGGTGGGACAGGGTAATTCACCCCTCCACTTT
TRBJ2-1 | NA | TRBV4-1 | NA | CASSQDRGRDEQFF | TGCGCCAGCAGCCAAGATCGTGGGAGAGACGAGCAGTTCTTC
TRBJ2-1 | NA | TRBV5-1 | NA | CASSIRGPNEQFF | TGCGCCAGCAGCATAAGAGGGCCAAATGAGCAGTTCTTC
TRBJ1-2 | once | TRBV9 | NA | CASSVAWGGPYGYTF | TGTGCCAGCAGCGTAGCTTGGGGGGGACCCTATGGCTACACCTTC
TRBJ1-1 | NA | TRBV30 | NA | CAHRAGHTEAFF | TGTGCCCACCGGGCAGGGCACACTGAAGCTTTCTTT
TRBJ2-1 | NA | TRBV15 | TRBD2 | CATSRENAGDSYNEQFF | TGTGCCACCAGCAGAGAGAATGCGGGAGACTCCTACAATGAGCAGTTCTTC
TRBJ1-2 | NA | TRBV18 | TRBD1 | CASSPGQDSYGYTF | TGTGCCAGCTCACCCGGACAGGATTCCTATGGCTACACCTTC
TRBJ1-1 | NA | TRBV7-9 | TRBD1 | CASSLAGGNTEAFF | TGTGCCAGCAGCTTGGCAGGGGGAAACACTGAAGCTTTCTTT
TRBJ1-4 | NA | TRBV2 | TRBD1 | CASSTGDINEKLFF | TGTGCCAGCAGTACAGGGGATATTAATGAAAAACTGTTTTTT
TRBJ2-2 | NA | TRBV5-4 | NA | CASSATPGHTNTGELFF | TGTGCCAGCAGCGCAACTCCGGGACACACTAACACCGGGGAGCTGTTTTTT
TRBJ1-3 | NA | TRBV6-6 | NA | CASSLDRGRGNTIYF | TGTGCCAGCAGTTTAGATAGGGGGAGAGGAAACACCATATATTTT
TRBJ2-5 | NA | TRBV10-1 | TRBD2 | CASSERRGGQETQYF | TGCGCCAGCAGTGAGAGGCGGGGGGGACAAGAGACCCAGTACTTC